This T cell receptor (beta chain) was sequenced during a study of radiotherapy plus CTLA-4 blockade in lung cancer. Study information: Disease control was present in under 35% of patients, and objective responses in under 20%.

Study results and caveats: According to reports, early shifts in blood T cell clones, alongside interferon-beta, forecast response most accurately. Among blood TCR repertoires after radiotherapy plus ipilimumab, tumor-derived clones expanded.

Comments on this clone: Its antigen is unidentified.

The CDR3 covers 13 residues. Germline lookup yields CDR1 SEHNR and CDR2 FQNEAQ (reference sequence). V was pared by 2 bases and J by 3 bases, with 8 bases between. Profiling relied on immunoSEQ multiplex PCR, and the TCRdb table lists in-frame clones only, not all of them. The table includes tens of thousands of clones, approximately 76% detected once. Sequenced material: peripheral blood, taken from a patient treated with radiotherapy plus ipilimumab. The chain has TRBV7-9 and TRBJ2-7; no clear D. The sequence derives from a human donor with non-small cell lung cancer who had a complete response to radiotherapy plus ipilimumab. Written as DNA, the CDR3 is TGTGCCAGCAGCTTATATACAGACTACGAGCAGTACTTC. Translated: CASSLYTDYEQYF.